The 28 T cell receptor beta chains reported below all come from one sample, sequenced in a study of blood T cell repertoires in COVID-19. Profiling relied on immunoSEQ multiplex PCR, and the TCRdb table lists in-frame clones only, not all of them. The sample consists of some 350,000 clones, over 75% of them appearing once. The sequenced sample was PBMCs or T cells enriched from blood (not recorded which). Receptors were obtained from a man aged 18 to 29 who had recovered from COVID-19.

This clone showed up just once. This chain uses TRBV7-8 with TRBJ1-3; TRBD1 might be the D (6 bases). Looked up from germline, CDR1 is SGHVS and CDR2 is FQNEAQ. V lost 4 bases to trimming and J lost 2 bases, with 12 bases between them. The CDR3 loop spans 15 amino acids. The CDR3 loop is CASSSGGAAGNTIYF. The CDR3 region has the DNA TGTGCCAGCAGCTCGGGGGGGGCGGCTGGAAACACCATATATTTT.

The rearrangement joins TRBV15 to TRBJ1-6; no firm D call. V dropped 5 bases and J dropped 7 bases, with 33 bases sitting between them. CDR1 LNHNV and CDR2 YYDKDF come from the germline V gene (reference sequence). The CDR3 sequence is 21 residues long. The CDR3 spells CATSGLTPRESPRNTNSPLHF. In DNA form, the CDR3 reads TGTGCCACCAGCGGACTGACTCCGCGGGAATCTCCCCGTAATACAAATTCACCCCTCCACTTT.

V and J are TRBV28 and TRBJ1-5; TRBD1 might be the D (5 bases). V shed 5 bases and J shed 3 bases, with 14 bases lying between them. This CDR3 spans 15 amino acids. The germline gives CDR1 MDHEN, CDR2 SYDVKM. DNA for the CDR3: TGTGCCAGCAGTCCCACAGGTTCGGTCAATCAGCCCCAGCATTTT. Protein product: CASSPTGSVNQPQHF.

J is TRBJ2-2 and V is TRBV11-2, with D maybe TRBD1 (6 bases). Germline V gene lookup returns CDR1 SGHAT and CDR2 FQNNGV. The ends were cut back, 1 base at V and 1 base at J, with 10 bases in the middle. The CDR3 runs 16 residues. As DNA, the CDR3 is TGTGCCAGCAGCTTAGTTACAGGGATGAACACCGGGGAGCTGTTTTTT. Translating it yields CASSLVTGMNTGELFF.

Notes on this clone: Other DNA sequences from this sample encode an identical CDR3 as well. This sequence joins TRBV28 and TRBJ1-5; no firm D call. Trimming pared 1 base from V and 2 bases from J, leaving 3 bases between. This CDR3 comprises 13 residues. The germline V gene encodes CDR1 MDHEN and CDR2 SYDVKM. This CDR3 reads CASSLSGNQPQHF. The CDR3 nucleotides read TGTGCCAGCAGTTTATCGGGCAATCAGCCCCAGCATTTT.

The chain carries TRBV2 and TRBJ2-7; D remains unclear. Germline-derived CDR1 and CDR2 are SNHLY and FYNNEI. The CDR3 runs 12 residues. Trimming stripped 4 bases from V and 5 bases from J, with 9 bases between. CDR3 loop: CASSATSHEQYF. The CDR3 DNA is TGTGCCAGCAGTGCTACGAGCCACGAGCAGTACTTC. The full variable domain, its missing parts supplied by reference TRBV2 and TRBJ2-7, is EPEVTQTPSHQVTQMGQEVILRCVPISNHLYFYWYRQILGQKVEFLVSFYNNEISEKSEIFDDQFSVERPDGSNFTLKIRSTKLEDSAMYFCASSATSHEQYFGPGTRLTVT.

This chain uses TRBV5-5 with TRBJ1-1; D not certain. There are 15 residues in the CDR3. V shed 6 bases and J shed 2 bases, with 17 bases lying between them. Looked up from germline, CDR1 is SGHKS and CDR2 is YYEKEE (reference sequence). CDR3 sequence reads: CASTLLVQTNTEAFF. The DNA for the CDR3 is TGTGCCAGCACCCTACTAGTACAGACTAACACTGAAGCTTTCTTT.

Comment on this clone: In the same sample, other DNA sequences code for this CDR3. V usage is TRBV9 and J usage is TRBJ2-7, with a tentative D call TRBD1 (5 bases). V was cut by 0 bases and J by 2 bases, with 9 bases left in between. Germline CDR1 SGDLS, CDR2 YYNGEE. The length of the CDR3 is 14 residues. The CDR3 DNA reads as TGTGCCAGCAGCGTAGGGCAGGGTCCCTACGAGCAGTACTTC. This codes for CASSVGQGPYEQYF.

This clone appeared once. V and J are TRBV11-2 and TRBJ2-1; D call uncertain. The CDR3 extends over 14 amino acids. Germline CDR1 and CDR2: SGHAT and FQNNGV. Trimming removed 6 bases from V and 0 bases from J, with 9 bases in between. The CDR3 sequence: CASRPRSSYNEQFF. In DNA, the CDR3 is TGTGCCAGCAGACCCAGGTCCTCCTACAATGAGCAGTTCTTC.

The V and J genes are TRBV28 and TRBJ2-7, with 10 bases fitting TRBD2. V lost 5 bases, J lost 0 bases, and 4 bases stayed unmatched. The CDR3 loop spans 15 amino acids. Germline V gene data show CDR1 as MDHEN and CDR2 as SYDVKM. For the CDR3, the DNA is TGTGCCAGCAGTGATAGCGGGAGGAGCTCCTACGAGCAGTACTTC. This sequence encodes CASSDSGRSSYEQYF. The full variable domain, in which reference TRBV28 and TRBJ2-7 provide the parts outside the CDR3, is DVKVTQSSRYLVKRTGEKVFLECVQDMDHENMFWYRQDPGLGLRLIYFSYDVKMKEKGDIPEGYSVSREKKERFSLILESASTNQTSMYLCASSDSGRSSYEQYFGPGTRLTVT.

The genes are TRBV5-1 and TRBJ2-5; the match to TRBD1 covers 11 bases. This CDR3 spans 15 amino acids. Losses at the gene ends were 4 bases for V and 5 bases for J; bases not matched to a gene: 7. Germline V gives CDR1 SGHRS, CDR2 YFSETQ. CDR3 DNA: TGCGCCAGCAGCCTAGCCGGGACAGGGGGTGAGACCCAGTACTTC. This translates into CASSLAGTGGETQYF.

The rearrangement uses TRBV5-4 and TRBJ1-6, with D possibly matching TRBD1 (5 bases). The CDR3 runs to 16 residues. V lost 5 bases and J 1 base, leaving 13 bases between the germline ends. In germline, CDR1 is SGHNT, CDR2 YYREEE (reference sequence). The chain's CDR3 is CASRRVGGSYNSPLHF. The CDR3 DNA sequence: TGTGCCAGCAGAAGGGTCGGGGGGTCCTATAATTCACCCCTCCACTTT.

The V gene is TRBV30, the J gene TRBJ2-1, with D possibly being TRBD2 (6 bases). The length of the CDR3 is 14 residues. The V and J ends lost 0 bases and 9 bases respectively, with 15 bases between them. Germline V gene sequence: CDR1 GTSNPN, CDR2 SVGIG (reference sequence). CDR3 nucleotide sequence: TGTGCCTGGAGTGTTTCGGGAGTGTTAGGTGAGCAGTTCTTC. It yields the protein CAWSVSGVLGEQFF.

This clone was detected only a few times. V usage is TRBV3-1 (or the pseudogene TRBV3-2) and J usage is TRBJ2-2; a possible D gene is TRBD2 (6 bases). V dropped 5 bases and J dropped 4 bases, with 14 bases sitting between them. Germline loops: CDR1 LGHDT, CDR2 YNNKEL (reference sequence). The CDR3 totals 15 residues. CDR3: CASSESRAGTGELFF. The CDR3 region has the DNA TGTGCCAGCAGCGAGAGCCGAGCGGGCACCGGGGAGCTGTTTTTT.

The chain couples TRBV15 to TRBJ1-6; weak D call: TRBD1 (5 bases). V was shortened by 4 bases and J by 7 bases, with 11 bases between the two germline ends. This CDR3 spans 14 amino acids. Germline values: CDR1 LNHNV, CDR2 YYDKDF (reference sequence). The CDR3 reads CATSTGTRNSPLHF. In DNA, the CDR3 is TGTGCCACCAGCACCGGGACTAGGAATTCACCCCTCCACTTT.

The chain recombines TRBV18 with TRBJ1-3, with D tentatively TRBD1 (6 bases). Germline V lookup: CDR1 KGHSH, CDR2 LQKENI. The CDR3 spans 15 residues. Trimming took 5 bases from V and 2 from J, leaving 13 bases between them. CDR3 DNA sequence: TGTGCCAGCTCAAGGAACAGGGACGCTGGAAACACCATATATTTT. Its translation is CASSRNRDAGNTIYF.

V usage is TRBV28 and J usage is TRBJ2-2; TRBD2 matches 11 bases. V lost 5 bases, J lost 2 bases, and 4 bases stayed unmatched. Germline V gives CDR1 MDHEN, CDR2 SYDVKM. The length of the CDR3 is 16 residues. CDR3 nucleotides: TGTGCCAGCAGTCCCGGGACTAGCGGAAACACCGGGGAGCTGTTTTTT. Protein product: CASSPGTSGNTGELFF.

This chain joins TRBV28 and TRBJ2-5, with TRBD1 matching over 8 bases. Germline V gene sequence: CDR1 MDHEN, CDR2 SYDVKM. Trimming took 6 bases from V and 5 from J; bases not matched to a gene: 5. This CDR3 is built from 13 residues. CDR3 sequence reads: CASSPDRGETQYF. CDR3 in DNA: TGTGCCAGCAGCCCCGACAGGGGTGAGACCCAGTACTTC.

This clone came up a few times. The chain joins TRBV10-2 to TRBJ2-2; 8 bases line up with TRBD1. This CDR3 has 14 residues. The V segment lost 8 bases and the J segment 7 bases; nucleotides outside the gene matches: 9. Germline V gene data show CDR1 as WSHSY and CDR2 as SAAADI. Here the CDR3 reads CASRPQGAGGELFF. Here the CDR3 DNA reads TGCGCCAGCCGACCTCAGGGGGCGGGCGGGGAGCTGTTTTTT.

V is TRBV5-5 and J is TRBJ1-2; 9 bases fit TRBD1. V lost 2 bases and J lost 3; bases outside the gene matches: 2. Germline assignment: CDR1 SGHKS and CDR2 YYEKEE (reference sequence). The CDR3 has 14 amino acids. The CDR3 DNA sequence: TGTGCCAGCAGCTTTTGGACAGGGGACTATGGCTACACCTTC. Translating gives CASSFWTGDYGYTF.

The chain has TRBV15 and TRBJ1-4; possible D gene TRBD1, 5 bases. The CDR3 is 15 amino acids. V gave up 3 bases and J gave up 8 bases, with 16 bases separating them. CDR1 and CDR2 (germline): LNHNV, YYDKDF (reference sequence). The CDR3 protein is CATSRLSRDGEKLFF. The CDR3 DNA is TGTGCCACCAGCAGGCTGAGCAGGGATGGGGAAAAACTGTTTTTT.

This chain links TRBV18 with TRBJ2-7; 7 positions agree with TRBD1. This CDR3 spans 14 amino acids. Germline assignment: CDR1 KGHSH and CDR2 LQKENI. The V gene end was trimmed by 3 bases and the J gene end by 3 bases; junction bases not matched to a gene: 5. CDR3 sequence: CASSPDRELYEQYF. CDR3 in DNA: TGTGCCAGCTCACCCGACAGGGAACTCTACGAGCAGTACTTC.

This sequence joins TRBV5-5 and TRBJ2-3; D perhaps matches TRBD2 (5 bases). Germline V gene sequence: CDR1 SGHKS, CDR2 YYEKEE (reference sequence). This CDR3 region has 18 residues. V was clipped by 1 base and J by 2 bases, with 20 bases between them. CDR3 sequence (DNA): TGTGCCAGCAGCTTGAGTTTAGGAGGCCGGCCAGTCACAGATACGCAGTATTTT. Translated: CASSLSLGGRPVTDTQYF.

This clone was counted once. This chain links TRBV7-2 with TRBJ2-7, with 7 bases matching TRBD1. Germline loops: CDR1 SGHTA, CDR2 FQGNSA. This CDR3 region has 13 residues. V dropped 4 bases and J dropped 12; count of bases not matched to a gene: 12. CDR3 amino acids: CASSSKGASLRYF. The CDR3 bases are TGTGCCAGCAGCTCGAAGGGGGCCTCGCTTAGGTACTTC.

V is TRBV19 and J is TRBJ2-2; D is perhaps TRBD2 (6 bases). This CDR3 comprises 12 residues. V dropped 9 bases and J dropped 7 bases, with 12 bases sitting between them. The germline CDR1 and CDR2 sequences are LNHDA and SQIVND (reference sequence). The CDR3, as DNA: TGTGCCAGCGGGGGTTGGAGCGGGGAGCTGTTTTTT. Its protein is CASGGWSGELFF.

The genes are TRBV18 and TRBJ2-7; 9 nucleotides match TRBD1. This CDR3 has 16 residues. Germline CDR1 and CDR2: KGHSH and LQKENI. Germline trimming cut 5 bases from V and 5 bases from J; bases unmatched to any gene: 13. The CDR3 nucleotides are TGTGCCAGCTCAGACAACCGGGACAGGGTGGACAACGAGCAGTACTTC. The encoded protein is CASSDNRDRVDNEQYF.

The V gene is TRBV7-9, the J gene TRBJ1-2; D is possibly TRBD1 (5 bases). Germline CDR1 is SEHNR and CDR2 is FQNEAQ (reference sequence). Trimming shortened V by 3 bases and J by 8 bases, and 19 bases separated the two germline ends. The CDR3 is made up of 15 amino acids. CDR3 amino acids: CASSLGLTKSLGYTF. CDR3 coding DNA: TGTGCCAGCAGCTTGGGGCTGACAAAGAGCTTGGGCTACACCTTC.

The chain has TRBV7-5 and TRBJ1-4; the table's D call, TRBD1, has no DNA check behind it. TRBV7-5 is recorded as a pseudogene. CDR3 length: 14 amino acids. CDR3 in amino acids: CACRQGATNEKLFF. CDR3 DNA: TGTGCCTGCCGACAGGGAGCAACTAATGAAAAACTGTTTTTT.